This entry lists 13 T cell receptor beta chains sequenced from one sample in a study of blood T cell repertoires in COVID-19. Repertoires were generated with immunoSEQ multiplex PCR, while TCRdb's copy carries only in-frame clones and drops some. The repertoire consists of 140,000 or so clones, with 60% to 85% occurring once and the leading ten covering less than 2%. The sample comprised peripheral blood. The source of these receptors is an older woman with acute or convalescent COVID-19.

This clone is a singleton in its sample. The chain recombines TRBV5-4 with TRBJ2-1; the D gene is possibly TRBD1 (5 bases). CDR3 length equals 15 residues. The V and J ends lost 4 bases and 5 bases respectively, with 16 bases between them. CDR1 is SGHNT and CDR2 is YYREEE in the germline V gene (reference sequence). The CDR3 here is CASSPRKRTNNEQFF. For the CDR3, the DNA is TGTGCCAGCAGCCCCAGGAAGAGGACAAACAATGAGCAGTTCTTC.

The rearrangement links TRBV30 to TRBJ1-5, with 9 positions matching TRBD1. This CDR3 has 20 amino acids. J lost 2 bases, V lost 1 base, and 18 bases had no gene match. In germline, CDR1 is GTSNPN, CDR2 SVGIG (reference sequence). The CDR3 sequence is CAWSAGTGTFSMGGNQPQHF. The CDR3 nucleotides are TGTGCCTGGAGTGCCGGGACAGGGACTTTTTCAATGGGTGGCAATCAGCCCCAGCATTTT.

This clone has more than one count but fewer than ten. The chain recombines TRBV2 with TRBJ2-3, with 9 positions matching TRBD2. The CDR3 loop spans 15 amino acids. The V segment lost 4 bases and the J segment 5 bases; nucleotides outside the gene matches: 7. Germline V gene lookup returns CDR1 SNHLY and CDR2 FYNNEI. The CDR3 loop is CASSVSGRWRDTQYF. The DNA of the CDR3 is TGTGCCAGCAGTGTAAGCGGGAGGTGGAGAGATACGCAGTATTTT.

The genes are TRBV10-2 and TRBJ2-7; TRBD2 might be the D (6 bases). Trimming removed 6 bases from V and 6 bases from J, with 15 bases in between. The CDR3 totals 13 residues. The V gene's germline CDR1 is WSHSY and CDR2 SAAADI. The CDR3 reads CASREGGVGEQYF. The CDR3 region has the DNA TGCGCCAGCAGGGAGGGAGGTGTGGGCGAGCAGTACTTC.

This sequence joins TRBV19 and TRBJ1-1, with 10 bases aligning to TRBD1. With V trimmed by 6 bases and J by 5 bases, 9 bases remained unmatched. This CDR3 is 15 amino acids long. Germline V gene data show CDR1 as LNHDA and CDR2 as SQIVND (reference sequence). The CDR3 protein is CASRPTGGDFTEAFF. The CDR3, as DNA: TGTGCCAGTAGGCCGACAGGGGGCGATTTTACTGAAGCTTTCTTT.

This chain joins TRBV9 and TRBJ2-1; D is perhaps TRBD2 (5 bases). The germline gives CDR1 SGDLS, CDR2 YYNGEE. Trimming took off 2 bases at V and 6 bases at J, with 12 bases between the two ends. The CDR3 contains 14 residues. This CDR3 reads CASSVGGVFNEQFF. In DNA, the CDR3 is TGTGCCAGCAGCGTCGGAGGAGTTTTCAATGAGCAGTTCTTC.

This clone has a handful of counts. J is TRBJ2-1 and V is TRBV20-1; D not resolved. The CDR3 runs 12 residues. Germline CDR1 DFQATT, CDR2 SNEGSKA (reference sequence). Trimming cost V 3 bases and J 9 bases, with 12 bases left between them. CDR3: CSASNIQAEQFF. In DNA form, the CDR3 reads TGCAGTGCTAGTAATATTCAAGCTGAGCAGTTCTTC.

The chain links TRBV5-1 to TRBJ2-7; 8 nucleotides agree with TRBD2. V lost 2 bases, J lost 3 bases, and 4 bases stayed unmatched. The CDR3 spans 14 residues. CDR1 is SGHRS and CDR2 is YFSETQ in the germline V gene. The CDR3, as DNA: TGCGCCAGCAGCTTCATAGCGGGGATCTACGAGCAGTACTTC. It encodes CASSFIAGIYEQYF.

This chain links TRBV2 with TRBJ2-3; TRBD2 might be the D (7 bases). This CDR3 is built from 16 residues. V was cut by 4 bases and J by 2 bases, with 16 bases left in between. Germline lookup yields CDR1 SNHLY and CDR2 FYNNEI. The CDR3 loop reads CASSVDQGRATDTQYF. CDR3 bases: TGTGCCAGCAGTGTTGATCAGGGGAGGGCCACAGATACGCAGTATTTT.

This clone occurred once. The chain employs TRBV27 and TRBJ2-7, with 7 bases fitting TRBD2. V was clipped by 3 bases and J by 4 bases; unmatched bases: 3. The CDR3 has 13 residues. Germline V CDR1 and CDR2: MNHEY, SMNVEV (reference sequence). The DNA of the CDR3 is TGTGCCAGCAGTTTCGGGACTATTTACGAGCAGTACTTC. This gives the protein CASSFGTIYEQYF.

This clone was observed a few times. V is TRBV19 and J is TRBJ1-1; maybe TRBD1 (6 bases). Trimming cost V 7 bases and J 3 bases, with 9 bases left between them. Germline V gene sequence: CDR1 LNHDA, CDR2 SQIVND (reference sequence). The CDR3 runs to 12 residues. The CDR3 nucleotides read TGTGCCAGTATTAGGGGGTACACTGAAGCTTTCTTT. Its translation: CASIRGYTEAFF.

V and J are TRBV6-2 or TRBV6-3 and TRBJ1-1, with a possible D match to TRBD1 (5 bases). Germline values: CDR1 MNHEY, CDR2 SVGEGT. Between the trimmed V and J ends, which lost 6 bases and 6 bases, there was a span of 17 bases. This CDR3 contains 14 residues. The CDR3: CASSPWGQRAEAFF. DNA of the CDR3: TGTGCCAGCAGCCCTTGGGGCCAGCGCGCTGAAGCTTTCTTT.

The J gene is TRBJ1-1, the V gene TRBV13; 10 bases are shared with TRBD1. Trimming took 5 bases from V and 0 from J; bases not matched to a gene: 3. Germline V gene sequence: CDR1 PRHDT, CDR2 FYEKMQ (reference sequence). The CDR3 totals 15 residues. CDR3 region: CASSLTGGLNTEAFF. In nucleotides, the CDR3 is TGTGCCAGCAGCCTGACAGGGGGCTTGAACACTGAAGCTTTCTTT.